The entry that follows covers one T cell receptor beta chain sequence. Its target is not known. This sample is drawn from a study of shared clonotypes between healthy human individuals. Findings and limits, study-wide: Among donors, sharing of clonotypes was expected to be affected by sequencing depth.

There were no recent acute infections or vaccinations among the donors, who were healthy HIV-negative adults. Germline CDR1 is ENHRY and CDR2 is SYGVKD. The CDR3 is 18 residues long. Trimming took 11 bases from V and 1 from J; bases not matched to a gene: 13. Data came from immunoSEQ multiplex PCR; TCRdb stores just in-frame clones and leaves some out. The sample includes about 470,000 clones, 70% to 80% of them seen just once. This receptor was taken from a woman aged 40 to 49 in good health. Some clones in this sample may be carry-over from other donors' samples. The V call is TRBV10-3, the J call TRBJ2-3; 15 bases map to TRBD2. The sample comprised PBMCs. In DNA form, the CDR3 reads TGTGCCGCCTCCGGACTAGCGGGAGGGGAAGCGGGCACAGATACGCAGTATTTT. Amino acid sequence: CAASGLAGGEAGTDTQYF.